The subject of this entry is one TCR beta chain. The target antigen is unknown. The data originate from a study of PD-1 blockade in classical Hodgkin lymphoma. Germline V CDR1 and CDR2: LGHNA, YNFKEQ. CDR3 size: 15 residues. Trimming shortened V by 0 bases and J by 2 bases, and 11 bases separated the two germline ends. Every patient relapsed after autologous stem cell transplantation, and brentuximab vedotin exposure varied. Progressive disease, partial response or complete response was each patient's best response. Libraries were prepared by immunoSEQ multiplex PCR; TCRdb keeps only in-frame clonotypes and omits some of them. The table lists around 14,000 clones, 60% to 80% of them singletons. Findings and caveats of the study: Patients who began taking nivolumab under 1 year after ASCT were left out. Healthy donors reportedly exceeded newly diagnosed patients in baseline TCR diversity.

The receptor comes from a human donor with classical Hodgkin lymphoma. The chain carries TRBV4-2 and TRBJ2-7, with D possibly matching TRBD1 (5 bases). The starting material was peripheral blood mononuclear cells (PBMCs), obtained before the second cycle of nivolumab. Here the CDR3 reads CASSQEERGAYEQYF. The CDR3 DNA reads as TGTGCCAGCAGCCAAGAGGAAAGGGGTGCCTACGAGCAGTACTTC.